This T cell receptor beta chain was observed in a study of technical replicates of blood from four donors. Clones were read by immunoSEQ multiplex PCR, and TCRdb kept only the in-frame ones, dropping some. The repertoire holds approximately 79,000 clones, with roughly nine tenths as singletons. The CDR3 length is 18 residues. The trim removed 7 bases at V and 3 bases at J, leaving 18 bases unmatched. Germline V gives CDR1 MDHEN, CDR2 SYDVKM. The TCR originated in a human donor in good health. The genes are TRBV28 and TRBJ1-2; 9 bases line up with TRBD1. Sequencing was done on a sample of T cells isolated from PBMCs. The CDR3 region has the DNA TGTGCCAGCACCTATCCTACGGGACAGGGACACCGGGACTATGGCTACACCTTC. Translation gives CASTYPTGQGHRDYGYTF.